Listed below are T cell receptor beta chains from one sample, sequenced in a study of shared clonotypes between healthy human individuals. Measured with immunoSEQ multiplex PCR; TCRdb has only the in-frame clones, and not every one. The sample yields 1,500,000 or so clones, 96% seen once. The material sequenced was naive CD4+ T cells sorted from blood. Every receptor here comes from a man aged 30-40 years in good health. Both conserved end residues are part of each CDR3. The D gene is left open where the match is weak. Size tells how often a clone was seen (once, few, many) or the class of an expanded clone, and some rows leave it out.

J,D,length,size,V,DNA,CDR3
TRBJ2-5,TRBD2,17,NA,TRBV28,TGTGCCAGCAGTTTTCCCGGACTAGCGGGGACAGAAGAGACCCAGTACTTC,CASSFPGLAGTEETQYF
TRBJ2-1,TRBD2,15,NA,TRBV9,TGTGCCAGCAGCGTCGGGACTAGCGGGACTCATGAGCAGTTCTTC,CASSVGTSGTHEQFF
TRBJ1-2,NA,14,NA,TRBV28,TGTGCCAGCAGTTTATCCTCTCCGGGCTATGGCTACACCTTC,CASSLSSPGYGYTF
TRBJ2-3,NA,14,once,TRBV25-1,TGTGCCAGCAGTGAAGTCGGGTCTGCAGATACGCAGTATTTT,CASSEVGSADTQYF
TRBJ2-7,NA,15,NA,TRBV30,TGTGCCTGGAACAAAGGGAGTAGCGAAGTGTACGAGCAGTACTTC,CAWNKGSSEVYEQYF
TRBJ2-7,TRBD2,17,NA,TRBV5-4,TGTGCCAGCAGCTTAAGGTCGGGGGGGAGATACGGCTACGAGCAGTACTTC,CASSLRSGGRYGYEQYF
TRBJ2-2,NA,16,NA,TRBV25-1,TGTGCCAGTGAGAAAAGAGAGGGAGTTAGCACCGGGGAGCTGTTTTTT,CASEKREGVSTGELFF
TRBJ1-5,TRBD1,13,NA,TRBV2,TGTGCCAGCAGTCTGACAGGGTTCGAGCCCCAGCATTTT,CASSLTGFEPQHF
TRBJ2-3,NA,14,NA,TRBV11-2,TGTGCCAGCAGCTTAGATGTGGGGACAGATACGCAGTATTTT,CASSLDVGTDTQYF
TRBJ2-2,NA,12,NA,TRBV18,TGTGCCAGCTCGGCCGGGGTCGGGGAGCTGTTTTTT,CASSAGVGELFF
TRBJ2-1,TRBD2,16,NA,TRBV4-2,TGTGCCAGCAGCTTGACGACTAGCGGATTTTACAATGAGCAGTTCTTC,CASSLTTSGFYNEQFF
TRBJ2-3,NA,13,NA,TRBV5-1,TGCGCCAGCAGCTGGGGTAGTGTGGATACGCAGTATTTT,CASSWGSVDTQYF
TRBJ1-1,NA,12,NA,TRBV10-2,TGCGCCAGCAGTAGTTTCAGGGCGGGAGCTTTCTTT,CASSSFRAGAFF
TRBJ1-2,TRBD1,16,NA,TRBV4-3,TGCGCCAGCAGCCAAGGGGTAGACAGGGAGCTTTTTGGCTACACCTTC,CASSQGVDRELFGYTF
TRBJ2-1,NA,12,NA,TRBV11-3,TGTGCCAGCAGCTTAGAGCGGGCTGCACAGTTCTTC,CASSLERAAQFF
TRBJ1-5,NA,13,NA,TRBV5-6,TGTGCCAGCACCCTTGGGCCCAATCAGCCCCAGCATTTT,CASTLGPNQPQHF
TRBJ2-1,TRBD2,13,NA,TRBV5-1,TGCGCCAGCAGGACTAGCGTCCCCAATGAGCAGTTCTTC,CASRTSVPNEQFF
TRBJ2-7,TRBD2,14,few,TRBV9,TGTGCCAGCAGCGTCGCTAGCGGGAGGTACGAGCAGTACTTC,CASSVASGRYEQYF
TRBJ1-2,TRBD1,16,NA,TRBV18,TGTGCCAGCTCACCCGGGACAGGGGGTCGGACCTATGGCTACACCTTC,CASSPGTGGRTYGYTF
TRBJ2-7,NA,16,NA,TRBV5-1,TGCGCCAGCAGCTTGGCCCCACTTAGCGGCCCTAACGAGCAGTACTTC,CASSLAPLSGPNEQYF
TRBJ2-6,NA,17,NA,TRBV9,TGTGCCAGCAGCGCAACCCCGACCCCCTCTGGGGCCAACGTCCTGACTTTC,CASSATPTPSGANVLTF